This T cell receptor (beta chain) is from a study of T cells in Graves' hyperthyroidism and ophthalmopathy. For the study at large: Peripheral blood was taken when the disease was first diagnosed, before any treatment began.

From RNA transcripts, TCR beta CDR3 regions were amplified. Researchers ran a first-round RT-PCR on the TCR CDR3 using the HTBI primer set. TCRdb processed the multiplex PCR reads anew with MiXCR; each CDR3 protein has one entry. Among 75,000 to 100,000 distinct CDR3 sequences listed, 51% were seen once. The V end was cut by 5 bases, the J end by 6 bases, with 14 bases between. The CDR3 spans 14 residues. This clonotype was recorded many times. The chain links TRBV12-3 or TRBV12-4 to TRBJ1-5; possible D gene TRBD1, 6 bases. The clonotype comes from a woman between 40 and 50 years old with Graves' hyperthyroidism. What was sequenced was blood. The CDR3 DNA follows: TGTGCCAGCAGTCCCGGGGGGGCGGTTCAGCCCCAGCATTTT. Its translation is CASSPGGAVQPQHF.